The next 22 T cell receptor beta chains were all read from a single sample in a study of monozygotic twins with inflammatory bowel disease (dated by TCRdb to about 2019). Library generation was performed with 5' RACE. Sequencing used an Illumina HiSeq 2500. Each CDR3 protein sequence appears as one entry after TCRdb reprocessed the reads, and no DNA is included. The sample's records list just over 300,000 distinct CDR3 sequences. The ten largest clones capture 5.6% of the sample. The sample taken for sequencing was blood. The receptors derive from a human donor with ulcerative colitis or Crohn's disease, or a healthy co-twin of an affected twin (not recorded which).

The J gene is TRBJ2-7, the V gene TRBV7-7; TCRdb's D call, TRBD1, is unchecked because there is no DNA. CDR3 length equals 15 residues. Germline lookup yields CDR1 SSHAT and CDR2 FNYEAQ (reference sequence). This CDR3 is CASSSGQGTSYEQYF.

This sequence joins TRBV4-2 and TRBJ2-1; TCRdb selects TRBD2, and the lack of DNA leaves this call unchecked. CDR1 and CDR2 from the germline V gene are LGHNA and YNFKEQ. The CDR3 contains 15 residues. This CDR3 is CASSQDWSTGVGQFF.

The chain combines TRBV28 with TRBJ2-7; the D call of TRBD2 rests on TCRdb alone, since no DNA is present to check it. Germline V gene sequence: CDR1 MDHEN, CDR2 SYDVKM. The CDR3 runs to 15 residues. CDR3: CASSTRLAGGYEQYF.

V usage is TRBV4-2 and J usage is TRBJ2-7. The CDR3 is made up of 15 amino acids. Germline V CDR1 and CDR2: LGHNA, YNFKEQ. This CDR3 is CASSQALQSSYEQYF.

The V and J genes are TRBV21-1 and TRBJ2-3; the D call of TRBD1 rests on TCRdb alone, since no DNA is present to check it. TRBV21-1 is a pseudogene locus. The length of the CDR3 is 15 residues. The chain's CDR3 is CATCRGLPCTDTQYF.

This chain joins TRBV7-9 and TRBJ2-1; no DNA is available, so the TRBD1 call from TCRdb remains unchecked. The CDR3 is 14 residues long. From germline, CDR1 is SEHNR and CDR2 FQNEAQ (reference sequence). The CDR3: CASSLVRGNNEQFF.

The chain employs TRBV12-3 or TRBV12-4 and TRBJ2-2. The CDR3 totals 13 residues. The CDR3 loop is CASGPADTGELFF.

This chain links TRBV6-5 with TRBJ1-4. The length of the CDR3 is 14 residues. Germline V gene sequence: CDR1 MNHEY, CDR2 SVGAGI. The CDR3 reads CASSYSRSNDRLFF.

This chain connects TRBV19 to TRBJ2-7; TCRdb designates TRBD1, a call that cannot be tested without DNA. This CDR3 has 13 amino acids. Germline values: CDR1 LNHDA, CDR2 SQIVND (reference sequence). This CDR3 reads CASSATGSYEQYF.

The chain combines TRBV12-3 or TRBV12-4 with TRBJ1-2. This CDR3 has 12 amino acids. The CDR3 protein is CASSSGFLGYTF.

Here the CDR3 reads CASSFRAASSYNEQYF. The chain is built from TRBV7-8 and TRBJ2-1; TCRdb selects TRBD2, and the lack of DNA leaves this call unchecked. The CDR3 has 16 amino acids. Germline loops: CDR1 SGHVS, CDR2 FQNEAQ.

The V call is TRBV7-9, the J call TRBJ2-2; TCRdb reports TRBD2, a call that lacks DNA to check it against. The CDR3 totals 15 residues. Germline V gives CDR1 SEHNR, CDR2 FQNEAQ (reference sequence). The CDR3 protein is CASSSPGGTTGELFF. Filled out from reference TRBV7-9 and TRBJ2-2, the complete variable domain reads DTGVSQNPRHKITKRGQNVTFRCDPISEHNRLYWYRQTLGQGPEFLTYFQNEAQLEKSRLLSDRFSAERPKGSFSTLEIQRTEQGDSAMYLCASSSPGGTTGELFFGEGSRLTVL.

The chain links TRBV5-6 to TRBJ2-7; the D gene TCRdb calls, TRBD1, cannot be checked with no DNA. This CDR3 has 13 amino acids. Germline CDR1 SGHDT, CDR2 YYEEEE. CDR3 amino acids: CASSLNMGGEQYF.

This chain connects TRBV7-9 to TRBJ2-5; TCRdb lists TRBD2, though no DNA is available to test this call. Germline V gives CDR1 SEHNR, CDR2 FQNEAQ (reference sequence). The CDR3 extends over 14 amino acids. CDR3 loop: CASSRLANQETQYF.

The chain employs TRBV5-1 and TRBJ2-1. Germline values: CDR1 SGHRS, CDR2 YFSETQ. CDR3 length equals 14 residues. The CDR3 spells CASSLQLSYNEQFF.

The CDR3 spells CSARSPVGGETQYF. The V gene is TRBV20-1, the J gene TRBJ2-5; the TCRdb call, TRBD1, lacks DNA for checking. The V gene's germline CDR1 is DFQATT and CDR2 SNEGSKA (reference sequence). This CDR3 contains 14 residues.

The CDR3 is CASMPMGQKKYEQYF. V and J are TRBV27 and TRBJ2-7; TCRdb returns TRBD1, unconfirmable since there is no DNA. This CDR3 has 15 residues. CDR1 MNHEY and CDR2 SMNVEV come from the germline V gene (reference sequence).

Here the CDR3 reads CATSFREEDEQYF. The V gene is TRBV15, the J gene TRBJ2-7; with no DNA, the TCRdb D assignment of TRBD2 cannot be verified. Germline values: CDR1 LNHNV, CDR2 YYDKDF (reference sequence). There are 13 residues in the CDR3.

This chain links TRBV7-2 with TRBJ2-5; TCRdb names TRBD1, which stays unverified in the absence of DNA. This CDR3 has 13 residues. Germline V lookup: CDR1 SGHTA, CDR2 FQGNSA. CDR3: CASCRGLGETQYF.

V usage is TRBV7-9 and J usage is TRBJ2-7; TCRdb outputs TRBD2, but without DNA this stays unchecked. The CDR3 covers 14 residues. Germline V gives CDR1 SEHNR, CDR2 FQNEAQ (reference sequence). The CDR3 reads CASSSTSGPYEQYF.

The CDR3 reads CASTERLAGVYEQYF. This chain connects TRBV5-1 to TRBJ2-7; no DNA is available, so the TRBD2 call from TCRdb remains unchecked. The CDR3 consists of 15 residues. CDR1 and CDR2 (germline): SGHRS, YFSETQ.

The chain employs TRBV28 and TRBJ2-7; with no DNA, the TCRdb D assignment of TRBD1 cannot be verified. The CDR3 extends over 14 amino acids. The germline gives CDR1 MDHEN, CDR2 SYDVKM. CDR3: CASSPKGLVHEQYF. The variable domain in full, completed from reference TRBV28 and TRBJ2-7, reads DVKVTQSSRYLVKRTGEKVFLECVQDMDHENMFWYRQDPGLGLRLIYFSYDVKMKEKGDIPEGYSVSREKKERFSLILESASTNQTSMYLCASSPKGLVHEQYFGPGTRLTVT.